These T cell receptor beta chains were read from a single sample in a study of regulatory T cells in long-lasting Graves disease. In TCRdb, the multiplex PCR reads were re-called with MiXCR into one record per CDR3 protein. The sample consists of 600,000 to 800,000 distinct CDR3 sequences, around 32% of them appearing once. Sequencing was performed on peripheral blood mononuclear cells (PBMCs), taken when the disease was refractory, from a patient treated with antithyroid drugs. The receptors derive from a female donor with Graves disease. The conserved cysteine and the conserved F or W are not part of the CDR3 here. Each record gives: V gene, J gene, CDR3 protein.

TRBV29-1	TRBJ1-3	SVVYSGNTIY
TRBV3-1	TRBJ1-5	ASSQYRGVDQPQH
TRBV27	TRBJ1-2	ASSLPRGQGGYGYT
TRBV20-1	TRBJ1-3	SAADVFSGNTIY
TRBV20-1	TRBJ1-2	SARDSWVSVGYT
TRBV19	TRBJ1-4	ASRDSQGAATNEKLF
TRBV28	TRBJ2-5	ASSSSDGQETQY
TRBV6-1	TRBJ2-2	ASNGGTYTGELF
TRBV2	TRBJ1-2	ASNDNLRRGYT
TRBV6-1	TRBJ2-2	ASSDSQRTFANTGELF
TRBV27	TRBJ1-5	ASSPGFRNQPQH
TRBV20-1	TRBJ2-7	SASLGLAGAYEQY
TRBV20-1	TRBJ1-2	SALGGDNYGYT
TRBV4-1	TRBJ1-4	ASSQGDGGVANEKLF
TRBV9	TRBJ1-2	ASSGAANYGYT
TRBV7-3	TRBJ2-5	ASSLQRTGQETQY
TRBV6-5	TRBJ2-5	ASSYGGGVSGRQETQY
TRBV7-9	TRBJ2-7	ASSSRGTGYYEQY
TRBV24-1	TRBJ1-1	ATSDLGSLNTEAF
TRBV6-1	TRBJ1-6	ASSEETGGTYNSPLH
TRBV11-1	TRBJ2-7	ASSREDLKPYEQY
TRBV27	TRBJ2-7	ASSLRGSGREQY
TRBV7-9	TRBJ1-6	ASSFSPAGSPLH
TRBV27	TRBJ1-2	ASSLIAGSGYGYT
TRBV5-1	TRBJ1-3	ASSLDPGGGSSGNTIY
TRBV6-5	TRBJ1-3	ASSYDYGSSGNTIY
TRBV6-1	TRBJ1-1	ASRTGYTEAF
TRBV19	TRBJ1-1	ASSIGGRLNTEAF
TRBV29-1	TRBJ2-6	SVGTGANVLT
TRBV12-3/TRBV12-4	TRBJ1-1	ASSLGRGQVSTEAF